This T cell receptor (beta chain) was found in a study of CD8 T cells in Susac syndrome. Random hexamers were used to reverse transcribe the RNA input (roughly 0.5 to 1 ug). TCRdb analysed the immunoSEQ multiplex PCR reads with MiXCR anew, one entry per CDR3 protein. The table records approximately 190,000 distinct CDR3 sequences, 90% to 95% of them present only once. Between the trimmed V and J ends, which lost 1 base and 5 bases, there was a span of 7 bases. From germline, CDR1 is SGHRS and CDR2 YFSETQ. The CDR3 has 12 residues. Patients with Susac syndrome showed fulfilment of recently defined diagnostic criteria for definite or probable disease.

V gene TRBV5-1 combines with J gene TRBJ2-7; D is undetermined. The sequence was collected from a human donor with Susac syndrome. The sequenced sample consisted of CD4+ T cells from PBMCs. CDR3 nucleotide sequence: TGCGCCAGCAGCTTGTACTCGAACGAGCAGTACTTC. This gives the protein CASSLYSNEQYF.